This record concerns one T cell receptor (beta chain) sequence. The antigen remains undetermined. This record belongs to a study of cytomegalovirus exposure and HLA in healthy donors. General study results and limits: The authors reported that TCR beta sequences could predict HLA-A and HLA-B alleles. These predictions were accurate for most subjects in the first cohort. Previously analyzed data showed that most TCR beta V segments were productive at a frequency of about 90% or about 30%.

Germline V gene data show CDR1 as SGHAT and CDR2 as FQNNGV. V lost 2 bases to trimming and J lost 8 bases; unmatched junction nucleotides: 11. This CDR3 is built from 16 residues. Primers: 60 Vbeta forward and 13 Jbeta reverse. TCRdb keeps only in-frame clones here, not all; method: immunoSEQ multiplex PCR. The sample has some 180,000 clones, 73% seen once. Sequencing used PBMCs. The clonotype originates from a young woman in good health and CMV-seropositive. The rearrangement joins TRBV11-2 to TRBJ2-2; TRBD1 matches 7 bases. In nucleotides, the CDR3 is TGTGCCAGCAGCTTAAGGCCCGGGACAGCCCCGGGGGAGCTGTTTTTT. Encoded protein: CASSLRPGTAPGELFF.